This entry lists 19 T cell receptor beta chains sequenced from one sample in a study of OX40 agonist ivuxolimab in advanced cancers. Using immunoSEQ multiplex PCR, the repertoire was profiled, and TCRdb retains in-frame clones only, with some absent. The data hold tens of thousands of clones, with around 88% observed a single time. This sample comprised CD4+ or CD8+ T cells sorted from blood, obtained in a trial of the OX40 agonist ivuxolimab. The receptors originated from an adult with an advanced solid tumor such as melanoma, head and neck, liver or kidney cancer.

Points on this clone: Other DNA sequences of this sample code for an identical CDR3. The chain links TRBV7-2 to TRBJ2-3; D ambiguous. The germline V and J ends were trimmed by 0 bases and 4 bases, with 5 bases remaining between them. From germline, CDR1 is SGHTA and CDR2 FQGNSA. CDR3 length equals 13 residues. CDR3: CASSLAGPDTQYF. The CDR3, as DNA: TGTGCCAGCAGCTTAGCCGGGCCAGATACGCAGTATTTT.

The chain carries TRBV7-2 and TRBJ2-1, with a weak D call TRBD2 (5 bases). The V end lost 7 bases, the J end lost 10 bases, and 11 bases lay between the germline ends. The CDR3 is made up of 11 amino acids. CDR1 SGHTA and CDR2 FQGNSA come from the germline V gene. As DNA, the CDR3 is TGTGCCAGCACCCAAGGCGGGGAGCAGTTCTTC. It codes for CASTQGGEQFF.

V is TRBV16 and J is TRBJ1-2; unclear D gene. Trimming cost V 3 bases and J 9 bases, with 17 bases left between them. Germline V lookup: CDR1 KGHSY, CDR2 FQNENV. This CDR3 is 14 amino acids long. The CDR3, as DNA: TGTGCCAGCAGCCACACAGATCGACTTGGGAGCTACACCTTC. It encodes CASSHTDRLGSYTF.

J is TRBJ2-1 and V is TRBV7-2, with D possibly matching TRBD1 (5 bases). V gave up 7 bases and J gave up 5 bases, with 18 bases separating them. The germline CDR1 and CDR2 sequences are SGHTA and FQGNSA. The CDR3 sequence is 15 residues long. The CDR3 reads CASTRSVTVDNEQFF. The CDR3 nucleotides are TGTGCCAGCACCCGATCGGTGACAGTCGACAATGAGCAGTTCTTC.

The rearrangement links TRBV27 to TRBJ1-2; D might be TRBD1 (5 bases). CDR3 length: 18 amino acids. The germline V gene encodes CDR1 MNHEY and CDR2 SMNVEV (reference sequence). V dropped 7 bases and J dropped 5 bases, with 29 bases sitting between them. The DNA for the CDR3 is TGTGCCAGCACAATCCCGGGAGGGAAGTTAATGCGGGGGTATGGCTACACCTTC. This codes for CASTIPGGKLMRGYGYTF.

This chain connects TRBV27 to TRBJ1-5, with TRBD1 identical over 7 bases. Germline V gene sequence: CDR1 MNHEY, CDR2 SMNVEV (reference sequence). V gave up 6 bases and J gave up 6 bases; unmatched junction bases: 8. This CDR3 has 14 residues. CDR3 region: CASSPTGFSQPQHF. Written as DNA, the CDR3 is TGTGCCAGCAGCCCGACAGGGTTTTCTCAGCCCCAGCATTTT.

The V gene is TRBV19, the J gene TRBJ2-2; D unclear. The CDR3 contains 13 residues. The germline V gene has CDR1 LNHDA and CDR2 SQIVND (reference sequence). V dropped 2 bases and J dropped 5 bases, with 6 bases sitting between them. The CDR3 here is CASSISRTGELFF. CDR3 in DNA: TGTGCCAGTAGTATATCCCGTACCGGGGAGCTGTTTTTT.

The chain uses TRBV25-1 and TRBJ2-2; TRBD2 is a possible D gene (6 bases). Per germline, CDR1 MGHDK and CDR2 SYGVNS. V dropped 8 bases and J dropped 0 bases, with 13 bases sitting between them. The CDR3 spans 15 residues. The CDR3 sequence: CASGISSANTGELFF. The CDR3 DNA is TGTGCCAGCGGGATTTCTAGCGCGAACACCGGGGAGCTGTTTTTT.

V is TRBV7-3 and J is TRBJ2-7; perhaps D is TRBD1 or TRBD2 (6 bases each). The V and J ends lost 2 bases and 2 bases respectively, with 10 bases between them. The germline gives CDR1 SGHTA, CDR2 FQGTGA. The CDR3 is made up of 14 amino acids. DNA of the CDR3: TGTGCCAGCAGCTTATTCGGGGGCCCCTACGAGCAGTACTTC. Translated: CASSLFGGPYEQYF.

CDR3 bases: TGTGCCGCAGGGGTTGGCAATCAGCCCCAGCATTTT. Translating it yields CAAGVGNQPQHF. The V gene is TRBV28, the J gene TRBJ1-5, with TRBD1 as a possible D gene (6 bases). Deletions cut 11 bases from V and 2 bases from J, with 10 bases between. The CDR3 is made up of 12 amino acids. Germline V lookup: CDR1 MDHEN, CDR2 SYDVKM. The full variable domain, with the rest looked up from reference TRBV28 and TRBJ1-5, is DVKVTQSSRYLVKRTGEKVFLECVQDMDHENMFWYRQDPGLGLRLIYFSYDVKMKEKGDIPEGYSVSREKKERFSLILESASTNQTSMYLCAAGVGNQPQHFGDGTRLSIL.

There are a few counts of this clone. V is TRBV10-3 and J is TRBJ2-7; D perhaps matches TRBD2 (7 bases). V lost 10 bases and J 6 bases, leaving 16 bases between the germline ends. This CDR3 is built from 12 residues. CDR1 and CDR2 from the germline V gene are ENHRY and SYGVKD. CDR3 residues: CATKGEGGEQYF. Here the CDR3 DNA reads TGTGCCACCAAGGGGGAGGGGGGCGAGCAGTACTTC.

Here the CDR3 DNA reads TGTGCCAGCAGCGGTGGACAGGGTTTTAGCTCCTACAATGAGCAGTTCTTC. It specifies CASSGGQGFSSYNEQFF. The chain links TRBV9 to TRBJ2-1; 8 bases line up with TRBD1. The CDR3 spans 17 residues. Germline CDR1 is SGDLS and CDR2 is YYNGEE. After removal of 3 bases from V and 0 bases from J, the junction contained 8 bases not matched to a gene.

The chain has TRBV5-1 and TRBJ2-2, with 7 bases matching TRBD1. Per the germline V gene, CDR1 is SGHRS and CDR2 is YFSETQ. With 3 bases clipped from V and 3 bases from J, the junction kept 2 bases outside the gene matches. The CDR3 has 14 residues. The CDR3 loop is CASSYTGDTGELFF. CDR3 sequence (DNA): TGCGCCAGCAGCTACACAGGGGACACCGGGGAGCTGTTTTTT.

This rearrangement joins TRBV4-3 to TRBJ2-5; D assignment may be TRBD1 or TRBD2 (5 bases each). The CDR3 runs to 15 residues. The germline V gene has CDR1 LGHNA and CDR2 YSLEER. V lost 0 bases to trimming and J lost 1 base, with 9 bases between them. The chain's CDR3 is CASSQDEGFQETQYF. DNA for the CDR3: TGCGCCAGCAGCCAAGATGAGGGGTTCCAAGAGACCCAGTACTTC.

This chain uses TRBV7-8 with TRBJ2-5, with a weak D call TRBD2 (5 bases). The CDR3 extends over 14 amino acids. CDR1 is SGHVS and CDR2 is FQNEAQ in the germline V gene. The V end lost 5 bases, the J end lost 5 bases, and 15 bases lay between the germline ends. The CDR3 here is CASSQTSGVETQYF. CDR3 bases: TGTGCCAGCAGCCAGACCTCCGGGGTTGAGACCCAGTACTTC.

This clone has just a few counts. The chain is built from TRBV7-8 and TRBJ2-7; D is uncertain. The CDR3 is 16 residues long. Deletions cut 2 bases from V and 1 base from J, with 15 bases between. Looked up from germline, CDR1 is SGHVS and CDR2 is FQNEAQ. CDR3 region: CASSLREVFQSYEQYF. In DNA form, the CDR3 reads TGTGCCAGCAGCTTAAGAGAGGTCTTCCAATCCTACGAGCAGTACTTC.

V is TRBV27 and J is TRBJ2-3; D remains ambiguous. Deletions cut 5 bases from V and 0 bases from J, with 6 bases between. The CDR3 is 13 amino acids. Per the germline V gene, CDR1 is MNHEY and CDR2 is SMNVEV (reference sequence). The CDR3, as DNA: TGTGCCAGCAGTCGGCAGAGCACAGATACGCAGTATTTT. It is translated as CASSRQSTDTQYF.

This clone was seen a single time. The rearrangement uses TRBV7-9 and TRBJ1-4; 9 nucleotides line up with TRBD1. Germline V gene sequence: CDR1 SEHNR, CDR2 FQNEAQ (reference sequence). With 7 bases clipped from V and 8 bases from J, the junction kept 8 bases outside the gene matches. This CDR3 spans 14 amino acids. The CDR3 protein is CASTWTGEKEKLFF. For the CDR3, the DNA is TGTGCCAGCACTTGGACAGGGGAAAAAGAAAAACTGTTTTTT. The full variable domain, rest sourced from reference TRBV7-9 and TRBJ1-4, is DTGVSQNPRHKITKRGQNVTFRCDPISEHNRLYWYRQTLGQGPEFLTYFQNEAQLEKSRLLSDRFSAERPKGSFSTLEIQRTEQGDSAMYLCASTWTGEKEKLFFGSGTQLSVL.

The chain uses TRBV19 and TRBJ2-5, with a possible D match to TRBD1 (6 bases). The CDR3 is 14 residues long. Germline-derived CDR1 and CDR2 are LNHDA and SQIVND (reference sequence). The V end lost 6 bases, the J end lost 4 bases, and 15 bases lay between the germline ends. The CDR3 DNA sequence: TGTGCCAGTAGGGGGCAGGGGCGCGGAGAGACCCAGTACTTC. It is translated as CASRGQGRGETQYF.